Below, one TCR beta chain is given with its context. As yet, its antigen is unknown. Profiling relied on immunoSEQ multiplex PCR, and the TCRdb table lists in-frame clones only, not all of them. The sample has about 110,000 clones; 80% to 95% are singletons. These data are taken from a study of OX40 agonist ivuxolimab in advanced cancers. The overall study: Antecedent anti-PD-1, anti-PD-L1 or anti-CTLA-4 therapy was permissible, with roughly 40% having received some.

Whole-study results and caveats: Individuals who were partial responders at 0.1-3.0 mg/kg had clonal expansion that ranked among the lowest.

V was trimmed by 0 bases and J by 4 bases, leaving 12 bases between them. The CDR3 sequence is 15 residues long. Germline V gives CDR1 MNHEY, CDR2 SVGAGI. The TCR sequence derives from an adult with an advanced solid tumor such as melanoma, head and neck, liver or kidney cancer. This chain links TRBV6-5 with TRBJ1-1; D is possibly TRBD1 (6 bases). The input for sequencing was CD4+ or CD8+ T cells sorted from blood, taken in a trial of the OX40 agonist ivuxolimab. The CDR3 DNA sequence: TGTGCCAGCAGTTACTCGCCATCAGGGGCCACTGAAGCTTTCTTT. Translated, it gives CASSYSPSGATEAFF.